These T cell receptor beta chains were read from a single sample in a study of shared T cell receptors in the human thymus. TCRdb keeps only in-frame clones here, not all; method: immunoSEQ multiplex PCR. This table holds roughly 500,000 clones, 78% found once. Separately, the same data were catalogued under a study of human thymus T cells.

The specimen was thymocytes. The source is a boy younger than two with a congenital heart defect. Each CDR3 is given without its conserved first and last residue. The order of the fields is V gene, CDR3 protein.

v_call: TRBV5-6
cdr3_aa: ASSRIGLAGSREQY

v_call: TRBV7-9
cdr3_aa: ASSWTGEPQH

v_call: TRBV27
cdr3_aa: ASSSGSSGNTIY

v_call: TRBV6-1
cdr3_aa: ASRDRATEAF

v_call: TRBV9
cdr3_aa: ASSVVDGGLWSSGNTIY

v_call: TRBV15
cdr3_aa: ATSRDRDWGGDTQY

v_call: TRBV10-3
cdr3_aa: AISDRGTGKSQH

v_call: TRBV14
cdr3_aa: ASSQDIRDYSYNEQF

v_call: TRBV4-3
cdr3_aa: ASSQGGGSVYEQY

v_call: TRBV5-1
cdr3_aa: ASSLLAVDEQF

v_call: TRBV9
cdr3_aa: ASIVTGGRQTEAF

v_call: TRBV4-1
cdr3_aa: ASSQEGGPYRDGNQPQH

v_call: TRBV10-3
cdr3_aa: AITGLEGEQY

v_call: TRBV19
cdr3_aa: ASSIEPGLATDTQY

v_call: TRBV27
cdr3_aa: ASSGRTSVEQPYEQY

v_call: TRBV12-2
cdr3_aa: ASRLLQGNTEAF

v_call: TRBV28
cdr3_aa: ASSLSQGSYGYT

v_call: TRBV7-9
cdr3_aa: ASSNRDRGPYEQY

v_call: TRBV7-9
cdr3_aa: ASSLDRGGYT

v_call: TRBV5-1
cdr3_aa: ASSLGGLAENTGELF

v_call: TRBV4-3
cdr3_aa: ASSQVAGWNTGELF

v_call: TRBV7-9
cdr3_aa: ASSYRGFHEQY

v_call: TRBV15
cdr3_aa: ATSRDGGHPKETQY

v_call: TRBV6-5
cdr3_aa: ASSGQGRAEAF

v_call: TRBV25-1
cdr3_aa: ASSESKGRPHKETQY

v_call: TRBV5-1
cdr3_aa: ASSLSSASNEQF

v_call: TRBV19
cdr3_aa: ASSIPLAGGGKEQF

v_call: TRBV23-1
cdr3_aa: ASSHTTGSYEQY

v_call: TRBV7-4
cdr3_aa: ASSLPRLAGVGHEQF

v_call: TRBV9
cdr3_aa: ASSVFAVAYEQY

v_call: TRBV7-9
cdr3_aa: ASSQRLAGESGAYEQY

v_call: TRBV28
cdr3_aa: ASEGTGVPYEQY

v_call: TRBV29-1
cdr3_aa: SVERDGYT

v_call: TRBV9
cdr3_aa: ASSVLKGVRDEQF

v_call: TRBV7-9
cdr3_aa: ASSLEGGNQPQH

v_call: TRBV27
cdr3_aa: ASSPGGTQY

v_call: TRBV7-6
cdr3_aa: ASSRGGRAVNEQF

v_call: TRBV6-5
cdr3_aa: ASSWTSGSYNEQF

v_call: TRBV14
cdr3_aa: ASSQDERDRDYGYT

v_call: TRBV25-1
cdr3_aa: ASSSGGEQF

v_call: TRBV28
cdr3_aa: ASSLGGLTLDEQY

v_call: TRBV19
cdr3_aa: ASKTGHPNTEAF

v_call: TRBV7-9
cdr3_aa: ASSLRPGLGLYEQY

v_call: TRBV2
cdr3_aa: ASGEADEQF

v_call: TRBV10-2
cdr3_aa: ASRAGACSQPQH